This TCR beta chain was identified in a study of T cell repertoires in cytomegalovirus infection. Whole-study context: Signatures in public TCR beta sequences pointed to both CMV infection and matching HLA type. Study-wide results and limits: The cumulative frequency of public TCR beta families distinguished individuals who carried CMV together with the relevant HLA. Ex vivo responses were dominated by HLA-C-restricted CMV-specific TCR beta clonotypes.

TCRdb re-analysed the reads in MiXCR, keeping a single row per CDR3 protein. Among 740,000 or so distinct CDR3 sequences listed, less than 40% were seen once. The germline gives CDR1 SEHNR, CDR2 FQNEAQ (reference sequence). V lost 5 bases, J lost 2 bases, and 4 bases stayed unmatched. The CDR3 is 15 residues long. With regard to this clonotype: Its antigen remains unknown.

The sample comprised PBMCs. The chain recombines TRBV7-9 with TRBJ2-3; 10 nucleotides align to TRBD1. This sequence was found in a human donor in good health (CMV status not recorded). Some clones in this sample may be carry-over from other donors' samples. In DNA, the CDR3 is TGTGCCAGCAGCACCGGGACAGGGGACACAGATACGCAGTATTTT. Amino acid sequence: CASSTGTGDTDTQYF.